The 25 T cell receptor beta chains listed next were all sequenced from one sample in a study of kidney transplant recipient with SARS-CoV-2 infection. Each CDR3 protein gets one entry after TCRdb re-called the reads with MiXCR. The sample yields under 300,000 distinct CDR3 sequences, 25% to 35% seen once. The source was a blood sample, collected at baseline and on approximately day 120 from a kidney transplant recipient. These receptors were taken from a male patient younger than 45 who had COVID-19 and was a kidney transplant recipient. Some T cells may be the graft donor's.

This clonotype was counted ten times or more. The chain is built from TRBV11-1 and TRBJ1-2; D not certain. Trimming left V 3 bases short and J 4 bases short, with 21 bases between. Germline loops: CDR1 SGHAT, CDR2 FQDESV (reference sequence). The CDR3 is made up of 17 amino acids. CDR3 loop: CASSFGTKAGKTYGYTF. The DNA of the CDR3 is TGTGCCAGCAGCTTTGGCACTAAGGCTGGAAAGACCTATGGCTACACCTTC.

Notes on this clonotype: Just one base apart from a much larger clone, this may be a read error. The DNA of the CDR3 is TGTGCCGGCAGTAAATTGGACTCTATGCGAAAGACCTATGGCTACACCTTC. It codes for CAGSKLDSMRKTYGYTF. This chain uses TRBV6-5 with TRBJ1-2; D is unclear. The CDR3 consists of 17 residues. The V gene's germline CDR1 is MNHEY and CDR2 SVGAGI.

This clonotype was observed many times. This sequence joins TRBV12-5 and TRBJ1-2, with D maybe TRBD1 (5 bases). The V end lost 4 bases, the J end lost 4 bases, and 22 bases lay between the germline ends. This CDR3 is built from 17 residues. Germline assignment: CDR1 LGHNT and CDR2 FRNRAP. The CDR3 DNA sequence: TGTGCTAGTGGTTCGATCTCTTTGCAGGGAAAGACCTATGGCTACACCTTC. It encodes CASGSISLQGKTYGYTF.

This clonotype appeared many times. The V gene is TRBV6-5, the J gene TRBJ1-6; no definite D call. CDR3 length: 14 amino acids. Trimming left V 8 bases short and J 7 bases short, with 15 bases between. The germline CDR1 and CDR2 sequences are MNHEY and SVGAGI. In DNA, the CDR3 is TGTGCCAGCCGTAGGAGCGGAGGAAATTCACCCCTCCACTTT. Translated: CASRRSGGNSPLHF.

This clonotype came up many times. The chain has TRBV30 and TRBJ1-4; 10 bases line up with TRBD1. The CDR3 is made up of 17 amino acids. Trimming removed 0 bases from V and 5 bases from J; junction bases left unmatched: 9. Germline lookup yields CDR1 GTSNPN and CDR2 SVGIG (reference sequence). In DNA form, the CDR3 reads TGTGCCTGGAGTGTAGGGCTCGGGACAGGGGTGAATGAAAAACTGTTTTTT. Residues: CAWSVGLGTGVNEKLFF.

A remark on this clonotype: A much larger clone sits a single nucleotide away, making a read error possible. This chain links TRBV28 with TRBJ2-5; D may correspond to TRBD1 or TRBD2 (5 bases each). CDR1 is MDHEN, CDR2 SYDVKM, per germline. V lost 6 bases, J lost 6 bases, and 20 bases lay in between. CDR3 length: 15 residues. CDR3 sequence: CASSQGRLWIKTQYF. The CDR3 region has the DNA TGTGCCAGCAGCCAGGGACGGTTATGGATAAAGACCCAGTACTTC.

This clonotype was counted at least ten times. The chain is built from TRBV4-3 and TRBJ1-2; D not certain. The CDR3 runs to 17 residues. V was shortened by 5 bases and J by 4 bases, with 23 bases between the two germline ends. Germline CDR1 reads LGHNA; CDR2 reads YSLEER. CDR3 sequence (DNA): TGCGCCAGCAGCTCCCGGCAAGGACGTCGAAAGACCTATGGCTACACCTTC. This sequence encodes CASSSRQGRRKTYGYTF.

A word on this clonotype: Given a much more abundant clone one base away, this may be a read error. V usage is TRBV13 and J usage is TRBJ1-1, with TRBD1 matching over 8 bases. The CDR3 loop spans 16 amino acids. CDR1 and CDR2 from the germline V gene are PRHDT and FYEKMQ (reference sequence). For the CDR3, the DNA is TGTGCCAGCAGCCGGGCGGGGACAGGCGATAACATTGAAGCTTTCTTT. Its translation is CASSRAGTGDNIEAFF.

In regard to this clonotype: A much larger clone differs from this one at a single base, so this may be a read error. The chain employs TRBV10-2 and TRBJ1-2, with D uncertain. From germline, CDR1 is WSHSY and CDR2 SAAADI. The CDR3 contains 17 residues. Trimming shortened V by 5 bases and J by 4 bases, and 23 bases separated the two germline ends. The CDR3: CASSICSTSRKTYGYTF. CDR3 nucleotide sequence: TGCGCCAGCAGTATATGTAGCACTTCTAGAAAGACCTATGGCTACACCTTC.

As concerns this clonotype: A much larger clone differs by one base, so this may be a read error. The V call is TRBV6-2 or TRBV6-3, the J call TRBJ1-2; D gene ambiguous. The CDR3 has 13 residues. The V gene's germline CDR1 is MNHEY and CDR2 SVGEGT. V gave up 8 bases and J gave up 5 bases, with 15 bases separating them. CDR3 region: CASGTRRAYGYTF. The CDR3 nucleotides are TGTGCCAGCGGCACGAGACGGGCATATGGCTACACCTTC.

This clonotype was recorded at least ten times. The rearrangement uses TRBV11-2 and TRBJ2-5; TRBD2 aligns across 10 bases. Trimming took 6 bases from V and 5 from J; bases not matched to a gene: 9. Germline loops: CDR1 SGHAT, CDR2 FQNNGV. CDR3 size: 15 residues. This CDR3 is CASRARLAGGETQYF. In DNA, the CDR3 is TGTGCCAGCAGGGCTAGACTAGCGGGTGGGGAGACCCAGTACTTC.

This clonotype was seen many times. CDR3 in amino acids: CASSLLTDYGYTF. The CDR3 bases are TGCGCCAGCAGCTTGTTAACAGACTATGGCTACACCTTC. The rearrangement joins TRBV5-1 to TRBJ1-2; no firm D call. CDR3 size: 13 residues. Germline lookup yields CDR1 SGHRS and CDR2 YFSETQ. Between the trimmed V and J ends, which lost 1 base and 3 bases, there was a span of 7 bases.

This chain joins TRBV28 and TRBJ2-4, with 8 bases matching TRBD2. The V gene end was trimmed by 7 bases and the J gene end by 0 bases; junction bases not matched to a gene: 8. The germline V gene encodes CDR1 MDHEN and CDR2 SYDVKM. CDR3 length: 16 amino acids. Here the CDR3 DNA reads TGTGCCAGCACCGATAACGGGGGGGTAGCCAAAAACATTCAGTACTTC. This translates into CASTDNGGVAKNIQYF.

The rearrangement joins TRBV18 to TRBJ2-3, with unresolved D. The ends were cut back, 0 bases at V and 6 bases at J, with 10 bases in the middle. The CDR3 has 14 residues. Per the germline V gene, CDR1 is KGHSH and CDR2 is LQKENI. The CDR3 sequence is CASSPPVVMDTQYF. The CDR3 nucleotides read TGTGCCAGCTCACCACCGGTGGTTATGGATACGCAGTATTTT.

This clonotype showed up just once. This may be a read error, as it is one base from a much larger clone. This sequence joins TRBV5-1 and TRBJ2-2; D is perhaps TRBD1 (6 bases). The CDR3 is made up of 16 amino acids. Germline assignment: CDR1 SGHRS and CDR2 YFSETQ. CDR3: CASGFTGIHRAGELFF. The CDR3 DNA sequence: TGCGCCAGCGGCTTTACAGGGATCCACCGGGCCGGGGAGCTGTTTTTT.

The chain links TRBV5-1 to TRBJ2-3, with 14 bases aligning to TRBD2. V dropped 4 bases and J dropped 0; count of bases not matched to a gene: 7. This CDR3 contains 18 residues. CDR1 is SGHRS and CDR2 is YFSETQ in the germline V gene. This chain's CDR3 is CASSRLAGGPVSTDTQYF. The CDR3 nucleotides read TGCGCCAGCAGCAGACTAGCGGGAGGGCCGGTGAGCACAGATACGCAGTATTTT.

The chain combines TRBV4-3 with TRBJ1-1, with D uncertain. The germline V gene encodes CDR1 LGHNA and CDR2 YSLEER. The CDR3 length is 13 residues. Trimming cost V 0 bases and J 1 base, with 3 bases left between them. CDR3 coding DNA: TGCGCCAGCAGCCAAGATCCGAACACTGAAGCTTTCTTT. Protein: CASSQDPNTEAFF.

Concerning this clonotype itself: A much larger clonotype is one base distant, so this may be a read error. The J gene is TRBJ2-2, the V gene TRBV7-3, with TRBD1 identical over 9 bases. The CDR3 is 13 amino acids. J was trimmed by 7 bases and V by 5 bases; bases with no gene match: 2. Per germline, CDR1 SGHTA and CDR2 FQGTGA. Written as DNA, the CDR3 is TGTGCCAGCAGCCAGGACAGGGGCGGGGAGCTGTTTTTT. This translates into CASSQDRGGELFF.

This clonotype was seen at least ten times. J is TRBJ1-2 and V is TRBV23-1; D gene ambiguous. TRBV23-1 is an ORF for which the function is uncertain. V lost 5 bases and J lost 4, with 23 bases in between. CDR3 length equals 17 residues. CDR3 nucleotides: TGCGCCAGCAGTGGCACAAGGCTACGCAGAAAGACCTATGGCTACACCTTC. Protein sequence: CASSGTRLRRKTYGYTF.

This clonotype was detected ten times or more. This chain links TRBV5-6 with TRBJ1-4; D is unresolved. The CDR3 loop spans 14 amino acids. Germline assignment: CDR1 SGHDT and CDR2 YYEEEE. V shed 2 bases and J shed 4 bases, with 9 bases lying between them. CDR3 DNA: TGTGCCAGCAGCTTATATAAGTTTAATGAAAAACTGTTTTTT. Its translation is CASSLYKFNEKLFF.

This clonotype showed up many times. J is TRBJ1-2 and V is TRBV5-5; 8 bases are shared with TRBD1. Germline assignment: CDR1 SGHKS and CDR2 YYEKEE (reference sequence). V lost 3 bases, J lost 4 bases, and 8 bases stayed unmatched. CDR3 length equals 15 residues. The CDR3 bases are TGTGCCAGCAGCTACTGGGACAGGCTGAGCTATGGCTACACCTTC. As protein: CASSYWDRLSYGYTF.

Comment on this clonotype: One junction end disagrees with the germline gene, perhaps due to a read error. The chain uses TRBV29-1 and TRBJ1-1; 8 nucleotides agree with TRBD1. CDR1 and CDR2 from the germline V gene are SQVTM and ANQGSEA. CDR3 length equals 15 residues. In nucleotides, the CDR3 is TGCAGCGTTGACCGGACAGGGAAAATTGGGACTGGAGCTTTCTTT. Amino acids: CSVDRTGKIGTGAFF. Together with reference TRBV29-1 and TRBJ1-1, the CDR3 gives the full variable domain: SAVISQKPSRDICQRGTSLTIQCQVDSQVTMMFWYRQQPGQSLTLIATANQGSEATYESGFVIDKFPISRPNLTFSTLTVSNMSPEDSSIYLCSVDRTGKIGTGAFFGQGTRLTVV.

In its sample, this clonotype was seen many times. The gene calls are TRBV10-1 and TRBJ1-2; no definite D call. V gave up 5 bases and J gave up 4 bases, with 23 bases separating them. Germline CDR1 WNHNN, CDR2 SYGVQD (reference sequence). The CDR3 length is 17 residues. CDR3 nucleotide sequence: TGCGCCAGCAGTAGTTATAGAAGATCGCGAAAGACCTATGGCTACACCTTC. Its protein product is CASSSYRRSRKTYGYTF.

This clonotype was observed many times. V usage is TRBV5-4 and J usage is TRBJ2-2; tentatively, D is TRBD1 or TRBD2 (5 bases each). Germline CDR1 reads SGHNT; CDR2 reads YYREEE (reference sequence). This CDR3 is built from 16 residues. V was pared by 4 bases and J by 0 bases, with 13 bases between. The CDR3 DNA reads as TGTGCCAGCAGCAGGGCAGGGACCTCGAACACCGGGGAGCTGTTTTTT. Translation: CASSRAGTSNTGELFF.

As to this clonotype: One base away lies a much larger clone, so this may be a sequencing read error. In DNA, the CDR3 is TGTGCCATTAGGACGACGGGGGACTATGGCTACACCTTC. It yields the protein CAIRTTGDYGYTF. The V call is TRBV7-6, the J call TRBJ1-2; D may be TRBD1 (5 bases). Germline values: CDR1 SGHVS, CDR2 FNYEAQ. V lost 10 bases, J lost 3 bases, and 15 bases lay in between. The CDR3 is made up of 13 amino acids.